The 6 T cell receptor beta chains listed next were all sequenced from one sample in a study of blood T cell repertoires in COVID-19. Generated by immunoSEQ multiplex PCR, the TCRdb table keeps only in-frame clones and is missing some. The table has just over 250,000 clones, under 90% seen once; the top ten hold 4.1%. What was sequenced was PBMCs or T cells enriched from blood (not recorded which). The source of these receptors is a man aged 25-45 years with acute COVID-19.

The CDR3 loop is CASRGQQHNSPLHF. The CDR3 DNA follows: TGTGCCAGCAGGGGACAACAGCATAATTCACCCCTCCACTTT. The rearrangement joins TRBV9 to TRBJ1-6; D is perhaps TRBD1 (6 bases). Per the germline V gene, CDR1 is SGDLS and CDR2 is YYNGEE. The CDR3 loop spans 14 amino acids. With 5 bases removed from V and 5 bases from J, the gap between germline ends came to 11 bases.

This rearrangement joins TRBV5-1 to TRBJ2-5; the D gene is possibly TRBD1 (6 bases). CDR3 length: 14 residues. V was pared by 0 bases and J by 4 bases, with 10 bases between. The V gene's germline CDR1 is SGHRS and CDR2 YFSETQ. As DNA, the CDR3 is TGCGCCAGCAGCTTGGCCGACAGGAGAGAGACCCAGTACTTC. Its protein product is CASSLADRRETQYF.

A single count supports this clone. V gene TRBV29-1 combines with J gene TRBJ2-7; 7 bases line up with TRBD1. Germline V gene data show CDR1 as SQVTM and CDR2 as ANQGSEA. The CDR3 runs to 13 residues. The CDR3 DNA is TGCAGCGATGAACCGGGACAGAATTACGAGCAGTACGTC. Its translation is CSDEPGQNYEQYV.

This chain joins TRBV12-3 or TRBV12-4 and TRBJ1-1; 7 positions agree with TRBD1. The CDR3 contains 12 residues. V lost 6 bases and J lost 5; bases outside the gene matches: 3. This CDR3 reads CASSQTGTEAFF. The CDR3 region has the DNA TGTGCCAGCAGCCAGACAGGGACTGAAGCTTTCTTT.

The chain links TRBV9 to TRBJ1-1; D ambiguous. This CDR3 contains 14 residues. In germline, CDR1 is SGDLS, CDR2 YYNGEE. Trimming pared 0 bases from V and 4 bases from J, leaving 10 bases between. CDR3 DNA: TGTGCCAGCAGCGTAGGCCCACAGAGCACTGAAGCTTTCTTT. It encodes CASSVGPQSTEAFF.

The CDR3 nucleotides read TGTGCCATCAGTGAGTCGACAGGGGGTGAGCAGTACGTC. Protein sequence: CAISESTGGEQYV. The rearrangement uses TRBV10-3 and TRBJ2-7; the match to TRBD1 covers 9 bases. The V segment lost 0 bases and the J segment 7 bases; nucleotides outside the gene matches: 1. CDR3 length: 13 amino acids. CDR1 is ENHRY and CDR2 is SYGVKD in the germline V gene.